A selection of T cell receptor beta chains follows, all from one sample in a study of beta chain features in type 1 diabetes. The repertoire was sequenced with immunoSEQ multiplex PCR; TCRdb's copy has only in-frame clones and lacks some. The sample records 900,000 or so clones, 15% to 20% being singletons. Sequenced: naive CD4+ T cells from blood. The source of these receptors is a woman aged 18-30 years in good health. Each CDR3 is given with its conserved first and last residue. Each record gives: clone size, J gene, V gene, D gene, CDR3 DNA, CDR3 protein. The D gene is left open where the match is weak. For some rows the clone size is stated as once, few or many, or as a class when expanded; others skip it.

few,TRBJ2-1,TRBV29-1,.,TGCAGCGTTGTACGCCGGGCCAATGAGCAGTTCTTC,CSVVRRANEQFF
.,TRBJ1-1,TRBV28,.,TGTGCCAGCAGCCGGGCGGACACTGAAGCTTTCTTT,CASSRADTEAFF
few,TRBJ2-1,TRBV4-3,.,TGCGCCAGCAGCCTTCACGCCGACCGAAGGAATGAGCAGTTCTTC,CASSLHADRRNEQFF
.,TRBJ2-5,TRBV4-2,.,TGTGCCAGCAGCCAGGGGGACCTGAGTAGCGGCGAGACCCAGTACTTC,CASSQGDLSSGETQYF
.,TRBJ1-2,TRBV18,.,TGTGCCAGCTCACCAGGCAGGGAGGCCTATGGCTACACCTTC,CASSPGREAYGYTF
.,TRBJ1-5,TRBV27,TRBD1,TGTGCCACAAGGACAGGGCTTCAGCCCCAGCATTTT,CATRTGLQPQHF
.,TRBJ2-3,TRBV28,.,TGTGCCAGCAGTTTGAAAGATACGCAGTATTTT,CASSLKDTQYF
.,TRBJ1-1,TRBV5-6,.,TGTGCCAGCAGCATAAGGGCTGGTGAAGCTTTCTTT,CASSIRAGEAFF
few,TRBJ1-2,TRBV2,.,TGTGCCAGCAGCCTGGACAGCTTGAATGGCTACACCTTC,CASSLDSLNGYTF
.,TRBJ2-4,TRBV18,.,TGTGCCAGCTCACGCCAAAACATTCAGTACTTC,CASSRQNIQYF
.,TRBJ2-1,TRBV15,.,TGTGCCACCAGCAGAGCAGACCCCATATGGGACAATGAGCAGTTCTTC,CATSRADPIWDNEQFF
.,TRBJ2-7,TRBV18,TRBD1,TGTGCCAGCTCACCATTGGGACAGCCGACCTACGAGCAGTACTTC,CASSPLGQPTYEQYF
many,TRBJ2-7,TRBV14,TRBD1,TGTGCCAGCAGCCCCCGACAGGGACCATACGAGCAGTACTTC,CASSPRQGPYEQYF
.,TRBJ2-1,TRBV18,TRBD1,TGTGCCAGCTCACCACGACAGGGTAACCATGAGCAGTTCTTC,CASSPRQGNHEQFF
few,TRBJ2-1,TRBV28,.,TGTGCCAGCAGTTTTCGGCAGAGCTCCTACAATGAGCAGTTCTTC,CASSFRQSSYNEQFF
few,TRBJ1-2,TRBV9,TRBD1,TGTGCCAGCAGCGTAGGACAGGGGGTAGACTATGGCTACACCTTC,CASSVGQGVDYGYTF
.,TRBJ2-7,TRBV7-9,.,TGTGCCAGCAGCTTAGGCGGGGACCGCTCCTACGAGCAGTACTTC,CASSLGGDRSYEQYF
.,TRBJ2-3,TRBV4-3,.,TGCGCCAGCAGCGAAGGGCGCACAGATACGCAGTATTTT,CASSEGRTDTQYF
few,TRBJ2-3,TRBV6-5,.,TGTGCCAGCAGTCTAGGCTTTGGCACAGATACGCAGTATTTT,CASSLGFGTDTQYF
few,TRBJ1-3,TRBV4-2,TRBD1,TGTGCCAGCAGCCAAGGGGGCCTTCGGACAGGTGGAAACACCATATATTTT,CASSQGGLRTGGNTIYF
.,TRBJ2-7,TRBV15,TRBD1,TGTGCCACCAGCACCCGGACAGGGGGTCTCTACGAGCAGTACTTC,CATSTRTGGLYEQYF
.,TRBJ2-1,TRBV11-1,TRBD2,TGTGCCAGCAGCCCTCGACTAGCGGGCGGGCCTAATGAGCAGTTCTTC,CASSPRLAGGPNEQFF
.,TRBJ1-1,TRBV7-9,.,TGTGCCAGCAGCTCGGGGGGCAGTAACACTGAAGCTTTCTTT,CASSSGGSNTEAFF